This is a list of T cell receptor beta chains from one sample in a study of type 1 and type 2 diabetes patients. TCRdb reprocessed the multiplex PCR reads via MiXCR and lists one record per CDR3 protein. The sample records 250,000 or so distinct CDR3 sequences, more than 40% being singletons. Sequencing input: peripheral blood mononuclear cells (PBMCs). These receptors came from a young man with type 2 diabetes. Both conserved end residues are part of each CDR3. D genes are given only for firm matches. For some rows the clone size is stated as once, few or many, or as a class when expanded; others skip it.

TRBV19	-	-	TRBJ1-5	CASSSGVSDSNQPQHF	TGTGCCAGTAGTAGTGGCGTTTCCGATAGCAATCAGCCCCAGCATTTT
TRBV7-2	-	-	TRBJ2-7	CASSLVSPASYEQYF	TGTGCCAGCAGCTTAGTCTCCCCAGCCTCCTACGAGCAGTACTTC
TRBV29-1	-	few	TRBJ2-6	CSVEGRAGANVLTF	TGCAGCGTTGAGGGTAGGGCTGGGGCCAACGTCCTGACTTTC
TRBV7-6	TRBD2	few	TRBJ2-7	CASSAGTSHYEQYF	TGTGCCAGCAGCGCCGGGACTAGTCACTACGAGCAGTACTTC
TRBV2	-	many	TRBJ2-7	CASSDPFEQYF	TGTGCCAGCAGTGATCCGTTTGAGCAGTACTTC
TRBV19	TRBD2	few	TRBJ2-1	CASSIKRGHNEQFF	TGTGCCAGTAGTATCAAGCGGGGTCACAATGAGCAGTTCTTC
TRBV30	-	-	TRBJ1-3	CAWSVRGLRGNTIYF	TGTGCCTGGAGTGTACGGGGGCTAAGGGGAAACACCATATATTTT
TRBV18	-	-	TRBJ1-6	CASSVTDQGSPLHF	TGTGCCAGCTCTGTTACGGACCAGGGGTCACCCCTCCACTTT
TRBV13	-	-	TRBJ1-2	CASKFPGKYGYTF	TGTGCCAGCAAATTTCCAGGAAAGTATGGCTACACCTTC
TRBV19	TRBD1	many	TRBJ1-1	CASSGQGNTEAFF	TGTGCCAGTAGCGGACAGGGGAACACTGAAGCTTTCTTT
TRBV12-5	-	-	TRBJ1-1	CASGWEGSEAFF	TGTGCTAGTGGTTGGGAGGGTTCTGAAGCTTTCTTT
TRBV7-2	TRBD1	-	TRBJ1-2	CASSFPGQGDYGYTF	TGTGCCAGCAGTTTCCCGGGACAGGGGGACTATGGCTACACCTTC
TRBV19	TRBD1	-	TRBJ1-2	CASSVMGTGNSGYTF	TGTGCCAGTAGTGTCATGGGGACAGGGAATTCGGGCTACACCTTC
TRBV7-9	-	-	TRBJ2-3	CASSLGAGDTQYF	TGTGCCAGCAGCTTGGGCGCGGGCGATACGCAGTATTTT
TRBV7-2	-	-	TRBJ1-2	CASSQDRQVGGYTF	TGCGCCAGCAGCCAAGATCGCCAGGTGGGTGGCTACACCTTC
TRBV10-3	TRBD2	few	TRBJ2-1	CAIMGSGEQSSYNEQFF	TGTGCCATCATGGGTAGCGGGGAACAAAGCTCCTACAATGAGCAGTTCTTC
TRBV6-6	-	-	TRBJ2-7	CASRFSTGTPTYEQYF	TGTGCCAGCAGATTTTCTACCGGGACTCCCACTTACGAGCAGTACTTC
TRBV27	-	-	TRBJ2-7	CASSRQGIDEQYF	TGTGCCAGCAGTCGGCAGGGGATCGACGAGCAGTACTTC
TRBV10-3	-	few	TRBJ2-7	CAISPLYEQYF	TGTGCCATCAGCCCGCTTTACGAGCAGTACTTC
TRBV25-1	-	-	TRBJ1-2	CARRTGHYGYTF	TGTGCCAGAAGAACGGGACACTATGGCTACACCTTC
TRBV6-6	-	few	TRBJ2-7	CASSFTGALYEQYF	TGTGCCAGCAGCTTTACCGGGGCCCTCTACGAGCAGTACTTC
TRBV10-3	-	few	TRBJ1-1	CAIGEGPTTEAFF	TGTGCCATCGGGGAGGGTCCGACCACTGAAGCTTTCTTT
TRBV13	TRBD2	-	TRBJ2-7	CASSPSGAYEQYF	TGTGCCAGCAGTCCTAGCGGGGCCTACGAGCAGTACTTC
TRBV12-3/TRBV12-4	-	once	TRBJ2-7	CASSQKRAFSYEQYF	TGTGCCAGCAGCCAAAAGAGGGCGTTCTCCTACGAGCAGTACTTC
TRBV15	-	many	TRBJ2-5	CATSRDRATQETQYF	TGTGCCACCAGCAGAGATCGGGCTACACAAGAGACCCAGTACTTC
TRBV19	TRBD1	-	TRBJ2-7	CASSFEWDRGTYEQYF	TGTGCCAGCAGTTTCGAGTGGGACAGGGGGACCTACGAGCAGTACTTC
TRBV28	-	few	TRBJ2-7	CASSRALGEQYF	TGTGCCAGCAGTAGAGCCTTGGGCGAGCAGTACTTC
TRBV30	-	few	TRBJ1-6	CAWAPGENSPLHF	TGTGCCTGGGCCCCCGGGGAGAATTCACCCCTCCACTTT
TRBV6-5	-	-	TRBJ2-5	CASSYGSETQYF	TGTGCCAGCAGTTATGGTTCGGAGACCCAGTACTTC
TRBV7-2	TRBD2	-	TRBJ2-7	CASSLDGLAGGLFEQYF	TGTGCCAGCAGCTTGGATGGACTAGCGGGGGGGCTTTTCGAGCAGTACTTC
TRBV29-1	-	few	TRBJ2-3	CSVVGWLIDTQYF	TGCAGCGTTGTTGGTTGGTTGATAGATACGCAGTATTTT
TRBV6-4	TRBD1	once	TRBJ2-7	CASSAAGTATYEQYF	TGTGCCAGCAGTGCTGCCGGGACAGCAACCTACGAGCAGTACTTC